The T cell receptor (beta chain) under discussion was sequenced for a study of shared clonotypes between healthy human individuals. In the case of this clone: The antigen remains unidentified.

Study findings and constraints: It was only blood that was sampled, and tissue repertoires likely differ. Clonotypes which were not shared had lower generation probabilities than clonotypes that all four donors shared.

Participating donors were healthy, HIV-negative adults free of recent acute infections or vaccinations. Sequencing was performed with immunoSEQ multiplex PCR; in TCRdb, only in-frame clones are kept and a portion is missing. The repertoire has 2 million to 2.5 million clones, 93% of them found once; the top ten carry 0.36%. This TCR came from a young man in good health. Some clones in this sample may be carry-over from other donors' samples. Sequencing used naive CD4+ T cells from PBMCs. The subset was: CD45RA+ positively selected.

CDR3 sequence: CASSLTGHYEQYF. The CDR3, as DNA: TGTGCCAGCAGCTTAACCGGCCACTACGAGCAGTACTTC. The V and J genes are TRBV7-3 and TRBJ2-7; D is unresolved. The germline V gene has CDR1 SGHTA and CDR2 FQGTGA. This CDR3 is 13 amino acids long. Trimming cost V 0 bases and J 3 bases, with 6 bases left between them.